Sequencing of this T cell receptor (beta chain) was carried out in a study of shared clonotypes between healthy human individuals. Caucasian adults residing in Nashville, Tennessee made up all the donors. At the deep level, the assay was run. The authors distributed each subset's genomic DNA evenly over several immunoSEQ plates. The method was immunoSEQ multiplex PCR; TCRdb's version includes in-frame clones alone and lacks a portion of them. This table has about half a million clones, around 73% appearing once. This CDR3 spans 13 amino acids. J gave up 10 bases and V 0 bases, and 4 bases lay outside the gene matches. Germline V gene lookup returns CDR1 SGHNT and CDR2 YYREEE (reference sequence).

The clonotype was recovered from a middle-aged woman in good health. Some clones in this sample may be carry-over from other donors' samples. The chain uses TRBV5-4 and TRBJ1-1, with 9 bases fitting TRBD1. Specimen: PBMCs. CDR3 coding DNA: TGTGCCAGCAGCTTGGCCGGGACAGGGTCAGCTTTCTTT. This codes for CASSLAGTGSAFF.